This is a list of T cell receptor beta chains from one sample in a study of T cells after yellow fever vaccination. TCRdb passed the 5' RACE reads through MiXCR, listing each CDR3 protein once. The sample has 620,000 or so distinct CDR3 sequences, roughly 17% seen once; the top ten hold 15% to 20%. The sequences come from PBMCs, collected 5 days after the first yellow fever vaccination. The receptors here all came from a young man who received the YFV17D yellow fever vaccine. CDR3s include the opening cysteine and the closing phenylalanine or tryptophan. A D gene is named only where the DNA matches it firmly. Some rows mark clone size as missing; the rest say once, few, many or name a class of expanded clone.

size	J	D	V	CDR3
.	TRBJ2-3	TRBD2	TRBV7-2	CASSLLADYTDTQYF
few	TRBJ2-3	TRBD2	TRBV20-1	CSARRPSGSTDTQYF
.	TRBJ1-2	.	TRBV5-4	CASSLDAEGYTF
.	TRBJ2-5	TRBD1	TRBV25-1	CASSHNRGRETQYF
.	TRBJ2-5	.	TRBV4-3	CASSQGFVTQETQYF
few	TRBJ2-5	.	TRBV20-1	CSARNPVKETQYF
.	TRBJ1-5	.	TRBV15	CATSREARRYSNQPQHF
few	TRBJ2-5	.	TRBV9	CASSVGAGSTQETQYF
.	TRBJ2-2	TRBD1	TRBV20-1	CSARRTGPGSTGELFF
many	TRBJ1-1	.	TRBV7-9	CASSLGGGMNTEAFF
.	TRBJ2-2	.	TRBV11-2	CASSARLGGNTGELFF
few	TRBJ2-3	TRBD2	TRBV5-4	CASSPLAGGDTQYF
few	TRBJ2-7	.	TRBV30	CAWGGLDGRGQYF
.	TRBJ1-1	.	TRBV3-1	CASSQDPLEGTEAFF
.	TRBJ2-2	.	TRBV10-3	CAISVWLDNTGELFF
.	TRBJ2-3	TRBD2	TRBV5-1	CASTGAGLAYDTQYF
.	TRBJ2-7	.	TRBV15	CATSKPGQSYEQYF
.	TRBJ2-2	TRBD1	TRBV19	CASSPSGQGYITGELFF
few	TRBJ1-4	.	TRBV4-1	CASRNMGVGEEKLFF
few	TRBJ2-7	.	TRBV6-5	CASSYSDGYEQYF
.	TRBJ1-6	TRBD1	TRBV5-6	CASSSGQSKPPLHF
.	TRBJ2-3	TRBD2	TRBV4-2	CARGPARTSGGTDTQYF
few	TRBJ1-4	.	TRBV5-1	CASRAPGLQEKLFF
many	TRBJ2-1	TRBD1	TRBV5-1	CASSYGTGGDEQFF
.	TRBJ1-1	.	TRBV18	CASSRRQDPRDTEAFF
few	TRBJ2-5	.	TRBV7-7	CASSRRWDSGETQYF
many	TRBJ2-1	.	TRBV12-3/TRBV12-4	CASSSGTYYNEQFF
many	TRBJ1-1	TRBD1	TRBV11-3	CASSYTGGTEAFF
few	TRBJ1-1	TRBD1	TRBV20-1	CSAREYMGQGTDTEAFF
.	TRBJ1-1	.	TRBV4-1	CASRPPSGHAFF
.	TRBJ1-6	.	TRBV7-2	CASSSDGYSPLHF
few	TRBJ2-5	.	TRBV7-6	CASSVRQSEEETQYF
.	TRBJ2-2	TRBD1	TRBV29-1	CSVEFGSWTGKSPGELFF
few	TRBJ1-4	TRBD1	TRBV7-2	CASSLFGQGEKLFF
few	TRBJ1-1	.	TRBV6-2/TRBV6-3	CASSYRQGIMNTEAFF
.	TRBJ1-5	.	TRBV2	CASRGDRQPQHF
few	TRBJ1-5	.	TRBV7-9	CASSLDFGDQPQHF
.	TRBJ2-5	TRBD2	TRBV6-2/TRBV6-3	CASSYVAGGGQETQYF
.	TRBJ1-2	.	TRBV7-3	CASVPGITNYGYTF
.	TRBJ2-1	TRBD2	TRBV14	CASSQERGAYNEQFF
.	TRBJ1-1	TRBD1	TRBV28	CASSSGQGPEAFF
many	TRBJ1-5	.	TRBV12-3/TRBV12-4	CASSLGGSNQPQHF